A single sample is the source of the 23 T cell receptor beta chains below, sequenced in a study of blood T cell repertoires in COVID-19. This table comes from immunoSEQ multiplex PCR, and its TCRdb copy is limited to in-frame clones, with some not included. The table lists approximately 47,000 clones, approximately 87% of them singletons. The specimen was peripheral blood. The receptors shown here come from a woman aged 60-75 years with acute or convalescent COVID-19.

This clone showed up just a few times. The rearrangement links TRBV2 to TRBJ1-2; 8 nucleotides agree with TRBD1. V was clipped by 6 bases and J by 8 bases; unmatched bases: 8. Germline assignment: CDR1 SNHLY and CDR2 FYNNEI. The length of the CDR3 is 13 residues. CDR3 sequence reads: CASRSGQAGGYTF. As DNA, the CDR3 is TGTGCCAGCAGGTCGGGACAGGCGGGGGGCTACACCTTC.

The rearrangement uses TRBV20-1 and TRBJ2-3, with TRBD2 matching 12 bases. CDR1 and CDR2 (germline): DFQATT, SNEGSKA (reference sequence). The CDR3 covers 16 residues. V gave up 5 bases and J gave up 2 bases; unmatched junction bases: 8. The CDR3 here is CSARGGLAGSTDTQYF. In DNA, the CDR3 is TGCAGTGCTCGTGGGGGACTAGCGGGTTCCACAGATACGCAGTATTTT.

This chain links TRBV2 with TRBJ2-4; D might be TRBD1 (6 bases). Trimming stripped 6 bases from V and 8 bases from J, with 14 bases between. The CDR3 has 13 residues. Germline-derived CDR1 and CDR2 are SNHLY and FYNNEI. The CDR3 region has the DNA TGTGCCAGCAGGGGACAAGGGCGAGACATTCAGTACTTC. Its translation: CASRGQGRDIQYF. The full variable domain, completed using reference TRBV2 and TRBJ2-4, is EPEVTQTPSHQVTQMGQEVILRCVPISNHLYFYWYRQILGQKVEFLVSFYNNEISEKSEIFDDQFSVERPDGSNFTLKIRSTKLEDSAMYFCASRGQGRDIQYFGAGTRLSVL.

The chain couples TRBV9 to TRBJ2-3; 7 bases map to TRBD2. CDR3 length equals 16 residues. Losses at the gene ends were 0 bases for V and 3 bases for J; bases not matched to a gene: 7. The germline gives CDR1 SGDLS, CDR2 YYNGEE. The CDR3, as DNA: TGTGCCAGCAGCGTAGCTGCGGGGGAAAGAACAGATACGCAGTATTTT. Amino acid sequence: CASSVAAGERTDTQYF.

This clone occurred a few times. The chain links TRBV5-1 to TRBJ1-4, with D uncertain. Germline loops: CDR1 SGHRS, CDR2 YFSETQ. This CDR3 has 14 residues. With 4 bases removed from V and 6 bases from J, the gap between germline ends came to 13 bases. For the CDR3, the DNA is TGCGCCAGCAGCGCGGACGGCGGGGATGAAAAACTGTTTTTT. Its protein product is CASSADGGDEKLFF.

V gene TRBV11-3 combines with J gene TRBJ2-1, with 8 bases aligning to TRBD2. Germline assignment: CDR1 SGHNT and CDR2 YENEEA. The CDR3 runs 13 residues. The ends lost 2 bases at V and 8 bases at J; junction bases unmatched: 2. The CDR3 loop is CASSLILADEQFF. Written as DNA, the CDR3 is TGTGCCAGCAGCTTAATACTAGCGGATGAGCAGTTCTTC.

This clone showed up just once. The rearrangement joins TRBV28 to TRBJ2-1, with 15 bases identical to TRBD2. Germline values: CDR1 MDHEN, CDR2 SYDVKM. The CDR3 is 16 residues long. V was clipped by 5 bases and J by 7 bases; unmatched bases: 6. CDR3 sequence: CASSPWTSGRENEQFF. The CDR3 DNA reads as TGTGCCAGCAGTCCCTGGACTAGCGGGAGGGAGAATGAGCAGTTCTTC. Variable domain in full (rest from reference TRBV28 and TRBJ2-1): DVKVTQSSRYLVKRTGEKVFLECVQDMDHENMFWYRQDPGLGLRLIYFSYDVKMKEKGDIPEGYSVSREKKERFSLILESASTNQTSMYLCASSPWTSGRENEQFFGPGTRLTVL.

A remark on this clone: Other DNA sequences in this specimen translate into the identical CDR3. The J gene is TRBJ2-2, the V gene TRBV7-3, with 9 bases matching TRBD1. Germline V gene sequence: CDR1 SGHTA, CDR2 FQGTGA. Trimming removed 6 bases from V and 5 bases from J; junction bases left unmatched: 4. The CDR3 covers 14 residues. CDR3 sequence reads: CASRRGQGTGELFF. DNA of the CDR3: TGTGCCAGCAGACGAGGACAGGGGACCGGGGAGCTGTTTTTT.

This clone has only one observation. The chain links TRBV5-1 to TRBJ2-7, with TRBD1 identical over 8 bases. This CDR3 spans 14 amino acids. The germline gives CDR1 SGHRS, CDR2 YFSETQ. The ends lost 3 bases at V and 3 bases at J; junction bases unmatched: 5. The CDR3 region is CASSSTGEVYEQYF. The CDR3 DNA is TGCGCCAGCAGCTCGACAGGGGAAGTCTACGAGCAGTACTTC.

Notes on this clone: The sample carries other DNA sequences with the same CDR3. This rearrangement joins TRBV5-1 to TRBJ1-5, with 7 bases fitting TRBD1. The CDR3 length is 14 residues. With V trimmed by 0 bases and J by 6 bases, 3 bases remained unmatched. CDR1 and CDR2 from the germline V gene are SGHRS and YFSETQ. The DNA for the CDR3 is TGCGCCAGCAGCTTGGGACAGGGAAGTCAGCCCCAGCATTTT. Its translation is CASSLGQGSQPQHF.

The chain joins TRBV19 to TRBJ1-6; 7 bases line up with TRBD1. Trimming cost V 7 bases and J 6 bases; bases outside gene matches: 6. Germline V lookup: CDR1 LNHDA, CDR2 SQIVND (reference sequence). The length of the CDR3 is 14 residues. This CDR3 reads CASKGTDPNSPLHF. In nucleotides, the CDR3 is TGTGCCAGTAAGGGGACAGACCCTAATTCACCCCTCCACTTT.

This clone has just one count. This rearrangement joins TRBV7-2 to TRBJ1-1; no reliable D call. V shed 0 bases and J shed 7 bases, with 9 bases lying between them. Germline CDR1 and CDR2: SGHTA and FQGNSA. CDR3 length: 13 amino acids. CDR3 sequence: CASSLAKGGEAFF. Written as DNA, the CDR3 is TGTGCCAGCAGCTTAGCGAAAGGCGGTGAAGCTTTCTTT.

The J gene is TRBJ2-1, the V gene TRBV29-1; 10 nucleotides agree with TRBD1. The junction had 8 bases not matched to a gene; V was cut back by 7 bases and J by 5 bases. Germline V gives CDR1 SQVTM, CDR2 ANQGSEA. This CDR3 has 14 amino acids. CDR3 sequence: CSASTGGTNNEQFF. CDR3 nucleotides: TGCAGCGCCTCGACAGGGGGCACGAACAATGAGCAGTTCTTC.

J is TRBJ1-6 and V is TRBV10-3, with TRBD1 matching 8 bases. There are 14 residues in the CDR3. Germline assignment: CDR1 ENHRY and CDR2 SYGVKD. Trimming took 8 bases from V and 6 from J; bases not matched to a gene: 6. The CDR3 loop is CAIASGTGNSPLHF. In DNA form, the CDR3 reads TGTGCCATCGCCTCCGGGACAGGTAATTCACCCCTCCACTTT.

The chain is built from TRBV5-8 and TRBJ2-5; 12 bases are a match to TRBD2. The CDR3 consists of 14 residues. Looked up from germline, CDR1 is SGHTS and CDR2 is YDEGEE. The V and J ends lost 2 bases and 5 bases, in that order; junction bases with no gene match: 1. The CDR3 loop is CASSLGLAGETQYF. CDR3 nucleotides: TGTGCCAGCAGCTTAGGACTAGCGGGGGAGACCCAGTACTTC.

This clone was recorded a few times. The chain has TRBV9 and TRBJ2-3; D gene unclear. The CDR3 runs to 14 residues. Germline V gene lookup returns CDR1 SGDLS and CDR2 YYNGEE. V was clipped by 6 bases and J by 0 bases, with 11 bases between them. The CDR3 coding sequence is TGTGCCAGCAACTTGGTCCCTAGCACAGATACGCAGTATTTT. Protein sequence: CASNLVPSTDTQYF.

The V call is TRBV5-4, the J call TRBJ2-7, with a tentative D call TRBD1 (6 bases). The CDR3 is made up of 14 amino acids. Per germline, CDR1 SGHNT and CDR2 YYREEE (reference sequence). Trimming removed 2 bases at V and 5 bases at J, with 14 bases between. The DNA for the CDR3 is TGTGCCAGCAGCTTACTGTTACAGGGAAACGAGCAGTACTTC. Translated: CASSLLLQGNEQYF.

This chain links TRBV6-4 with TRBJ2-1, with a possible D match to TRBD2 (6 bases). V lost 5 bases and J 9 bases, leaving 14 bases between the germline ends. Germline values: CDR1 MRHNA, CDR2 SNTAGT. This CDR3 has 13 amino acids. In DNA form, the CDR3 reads TGTGCCAGCAGTACCCAGGGAGGCGGTGAGCAGTTCTTC. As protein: CASSTQGGGEQFF.

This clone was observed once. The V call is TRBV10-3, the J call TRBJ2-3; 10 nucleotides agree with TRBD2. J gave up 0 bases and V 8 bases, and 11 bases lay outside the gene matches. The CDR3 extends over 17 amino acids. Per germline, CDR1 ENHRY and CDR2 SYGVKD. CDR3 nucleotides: TGTGCCATCTCTTCCCCTAGCGGGGGAGCTAGCACAGATACGCAGTATTTT. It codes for CAISSPSGGASTDTQYF.

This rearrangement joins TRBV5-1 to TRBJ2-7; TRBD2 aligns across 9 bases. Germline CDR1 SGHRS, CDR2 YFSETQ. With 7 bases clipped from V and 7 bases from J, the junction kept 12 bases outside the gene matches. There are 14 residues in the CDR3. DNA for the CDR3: TGCGCCAGCGGCAGGGCGGGAGGGCCGTTAGAGCAGTACTTC. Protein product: CASGRAGGPLEQYF.

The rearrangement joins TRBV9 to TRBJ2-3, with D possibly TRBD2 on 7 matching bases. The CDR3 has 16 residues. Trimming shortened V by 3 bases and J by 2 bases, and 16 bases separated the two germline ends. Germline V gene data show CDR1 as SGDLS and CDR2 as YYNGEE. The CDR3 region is CASSGLGGGPTDTQYF. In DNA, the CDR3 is TGTGCCAGCAGCGGTCTGGGCGGGGGCCCCACAGATACGCAGTATTTT.

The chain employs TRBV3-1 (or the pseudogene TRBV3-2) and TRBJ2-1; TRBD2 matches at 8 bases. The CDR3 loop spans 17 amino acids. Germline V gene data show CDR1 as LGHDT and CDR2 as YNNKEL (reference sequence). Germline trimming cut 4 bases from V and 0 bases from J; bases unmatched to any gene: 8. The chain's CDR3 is CASSRMVGGASYNEQFF. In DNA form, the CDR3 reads TGTGCCAGCAGCCGGATGGTCGGGGGGGCCTCCTACAATGAGCAGTTCTTC.

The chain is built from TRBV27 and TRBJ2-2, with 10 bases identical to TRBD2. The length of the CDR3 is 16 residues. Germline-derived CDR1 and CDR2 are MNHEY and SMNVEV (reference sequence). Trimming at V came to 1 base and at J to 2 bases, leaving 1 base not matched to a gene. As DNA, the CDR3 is TGTGCCAGCAGTTTATTAGCGGGAGGCAACACCGGGGAGCTGTTTTTT. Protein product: CASSLLAGGNTGELFF.